This T cell receptor beta chain derives from a study of blood T cell repertoires in COVID-19. Study overall: From T cells, B-cell-depleted T cells, or PBMCs came the material, which was cDNA or gDNA.

Per the study methods: Using reference gene primer amplification, nucleated cell counts were estimated. The repertoire was sequenced with immunoSEQ multiplex PCR; TCRdb's copy has only in-frame clones and lacks some. The V and J calls and clone size come from that table; D and trimming were worked out from the DNA. The data hold some 250,000 clones, with 80% to 85% observed a single time. The CDR3 is 15 amino acids. Per germline, CDR1 MNHNS and CDR2 SASEGT. Germline trimming cut 2 bases from V and 10 bases from J; bases unmatched to any gene: 10. This clone was recorded a few times. Sequenced: peripheral blood. The V and J genes are TRBV6-1 and TRBJ2-3; 9 bases are shared with TRBD1. The receptor was isolated from a man aged 35-49 years with acute or convalescent COVID-19. The CDR3 bases are TGTGCCAGCAGTGAAAAACAGGGGGCGCGTAGCGCGCAGTATTTT. As protein: CASSEKQGARSAQYF.